The clone carrying this T cell receptor (beta chain) appeared a single time. The antigen is undetermined. The data belong to a study of cytomegalovirus exposure and HLA in healthy donors. Whole-study findings and limits: A classifier reportedly called cytomegalovirus status with high sensitivity and specificity. The authors later found most CMV-associated TCR beta chains appeared HLA-restricted. The number of N-insertions in an Asian-associated ancestry cluster was reportedly below the approximately 700-donor mean in a later analysis.

The PCR used 60 Vbeta and 13 Jbeta primers. Original data processing: As a later analysis found, there were 70 million to 90 million unique TCR beta chains, of which approximately 10 million were shared. The method was immunoSEQ multiplex PCR; TCRdb's version includes in-frame clones alone and lacks a portion of them. Clonal size and the V and J genes are those of that table, whereas D and trimming came from the DNA. The sample contains around 140,000 clones, around 80% of which appear only once. Germline-derived CDR1 and CDR2 are SGDLS and YYNGEE. V lost 7 bases and J lost 6, with 13 bases in between. The CDR3 is made up of 12 amino acids.

The clonotype comes from a middle-aged man in good health and CMV-seronegative. The chain couples TRBV9 to TRBJ1-2; D unclear. The sequencing sample was made of PBMCs. The CDR3 DNA sequence: TGTGCCAGCTCCCTGGGGAGTAATGGCTACACCTTC. It yields the protein CASSLGSNGYTF.